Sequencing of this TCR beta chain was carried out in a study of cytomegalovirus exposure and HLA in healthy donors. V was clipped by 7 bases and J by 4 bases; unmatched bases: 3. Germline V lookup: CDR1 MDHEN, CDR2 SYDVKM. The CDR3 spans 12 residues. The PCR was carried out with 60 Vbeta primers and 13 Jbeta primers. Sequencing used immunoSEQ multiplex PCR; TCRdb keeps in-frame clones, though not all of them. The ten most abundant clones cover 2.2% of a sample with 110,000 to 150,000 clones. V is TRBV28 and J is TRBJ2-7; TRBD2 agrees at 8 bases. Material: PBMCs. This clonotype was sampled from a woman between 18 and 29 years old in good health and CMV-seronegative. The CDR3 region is CASMGLGYEQYF. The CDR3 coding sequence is TGTGCCAGCATGGGACTAGGGTACGAGCAGTACTTC. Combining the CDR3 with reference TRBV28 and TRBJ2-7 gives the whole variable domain DVKVTQSSRYLVKRTGEKVFLECVQDMDHENMFWYRQDPGLGLRLIYFSYDVKMKEKGDIPEGYSVSREKKERFSLILESASTNQTSMYLCASMGLGYEQYFGPGTRLTVT.